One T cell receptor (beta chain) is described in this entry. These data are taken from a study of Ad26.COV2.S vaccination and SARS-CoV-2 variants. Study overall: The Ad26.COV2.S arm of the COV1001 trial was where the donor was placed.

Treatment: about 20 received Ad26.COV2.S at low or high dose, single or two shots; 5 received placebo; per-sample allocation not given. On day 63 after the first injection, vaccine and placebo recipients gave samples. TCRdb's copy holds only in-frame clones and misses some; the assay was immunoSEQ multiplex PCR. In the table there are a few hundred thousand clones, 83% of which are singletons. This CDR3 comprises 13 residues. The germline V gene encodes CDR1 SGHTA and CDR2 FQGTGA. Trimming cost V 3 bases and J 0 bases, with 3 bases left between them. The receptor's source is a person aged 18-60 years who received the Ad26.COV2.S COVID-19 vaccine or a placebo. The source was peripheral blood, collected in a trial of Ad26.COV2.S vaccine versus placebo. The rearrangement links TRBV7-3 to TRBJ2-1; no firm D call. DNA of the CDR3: TGTGCCAGCAGCTTCTACTCCTACAATGAGCAGTTCTTC. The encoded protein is CASSFYSYNEQFF.